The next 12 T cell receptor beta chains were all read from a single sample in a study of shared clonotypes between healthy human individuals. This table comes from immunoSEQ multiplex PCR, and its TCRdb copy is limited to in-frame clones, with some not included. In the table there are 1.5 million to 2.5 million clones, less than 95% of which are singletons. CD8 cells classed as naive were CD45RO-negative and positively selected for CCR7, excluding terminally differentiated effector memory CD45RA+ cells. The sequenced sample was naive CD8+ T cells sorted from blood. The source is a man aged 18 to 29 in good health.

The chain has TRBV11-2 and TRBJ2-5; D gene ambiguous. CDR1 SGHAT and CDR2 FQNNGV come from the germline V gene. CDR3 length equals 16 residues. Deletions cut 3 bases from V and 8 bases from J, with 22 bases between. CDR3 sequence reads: CASSFDSLGTKVTQYF. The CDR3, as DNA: TGTGCCAGCAGCTTTGACTCCCTGGGAACTAAGGTTACCCAGTACTTC.

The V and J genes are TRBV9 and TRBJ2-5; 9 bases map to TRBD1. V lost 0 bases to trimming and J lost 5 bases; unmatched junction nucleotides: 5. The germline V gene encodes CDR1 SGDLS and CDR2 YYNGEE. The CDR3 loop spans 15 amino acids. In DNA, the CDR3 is TGTGCCAGCAGCGTAGTTGCGGACAGGGGCGAGACCCAGTACTTC. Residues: CASSVVADRGETQYF.

Written as DNA, the CDR3 is TGTGCCAGCAGTCCCTCCAGGACAGGGGAGGAGACCCAGTACTTC. Its translation: CASSPSRTGEETQYF. The chain employs TRBV28 and TRBJ2-5; 9 bases align to TRBD1. This CDR3 spans 15 amino acids. V trimming: 5 bases; J trimming: 5 bases; junction bases outside the gene matches: 9. Germline lookup yields CDR1 MDHEN and CDR2 SYDVKM.

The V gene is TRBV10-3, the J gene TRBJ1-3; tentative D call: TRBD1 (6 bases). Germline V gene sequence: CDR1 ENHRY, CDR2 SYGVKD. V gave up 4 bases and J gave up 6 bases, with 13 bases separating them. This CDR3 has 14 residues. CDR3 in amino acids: CAISVQGMANTIYF. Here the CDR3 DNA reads TGTGCCATCAGTGTCCAGGGGATGGCAAACACCATATATTTT.

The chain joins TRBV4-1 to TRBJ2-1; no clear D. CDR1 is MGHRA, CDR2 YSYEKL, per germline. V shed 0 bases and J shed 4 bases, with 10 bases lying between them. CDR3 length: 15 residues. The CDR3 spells CASSQDVPPYNEQFF. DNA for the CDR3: TGCGCCAGCAGCCAAGATGTGCCCCCGTACAATGAGCAGTTCTTC.

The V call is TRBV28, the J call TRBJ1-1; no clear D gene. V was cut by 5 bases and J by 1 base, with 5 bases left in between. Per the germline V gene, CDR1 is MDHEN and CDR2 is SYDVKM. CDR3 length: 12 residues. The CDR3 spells CASSTPNTEAFF. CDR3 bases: TGTGCCAGCAGTACACCGAACACTGAAGCTTTCTTT.

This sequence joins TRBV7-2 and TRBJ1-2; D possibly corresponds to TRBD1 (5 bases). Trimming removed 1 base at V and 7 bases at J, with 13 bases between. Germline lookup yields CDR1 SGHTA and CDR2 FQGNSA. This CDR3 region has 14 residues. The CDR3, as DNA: TGTGCCAGCAGCTTAGACCCCCGGGGCCCTGGCTACACCTTC. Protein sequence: CASSLDPRGPGYTF.

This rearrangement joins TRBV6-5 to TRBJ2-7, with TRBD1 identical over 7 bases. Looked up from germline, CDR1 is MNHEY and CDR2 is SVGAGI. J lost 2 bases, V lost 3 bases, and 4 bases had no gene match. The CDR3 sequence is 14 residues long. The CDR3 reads CASSYEGAAYEQYF. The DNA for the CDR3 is TGTGCCAGCAGTTATGAGGGGGCAGCCTACGAGCAGTACTTC.

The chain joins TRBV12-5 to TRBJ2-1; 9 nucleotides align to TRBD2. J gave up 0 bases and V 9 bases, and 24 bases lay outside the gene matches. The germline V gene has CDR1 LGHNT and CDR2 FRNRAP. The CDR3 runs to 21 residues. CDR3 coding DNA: TGTGCTAGCCCCCCGGGACTAGCCCTGGGGGGCCTCTTACTCTCCTACAATGAGCAGTTCTTC. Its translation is CASPPGLALGGLLLSYNEQFF.

The CDR3 nucleotides read TGTGCCAGCAGCTCCAGGGAGAACTATGGCTACACCTTC. The encoded protein is CASSSRENYGYTF. This chain links TRBV5-4 with TRBJ1-2, with a tentative D call TRBD1 (5 bases). Per germline, CDR1 SGHNT and CDR2 YYREEE (reference sequence). The CDR3 covers 13 residues. V shed 3 bases and J shed 2 bases, with 8 bases lying between them.

Written as DNA, the CDR3 is TGCGCCAGCAGCTCCGCTACAGGGGGTGATCAAGAGACCCAGTACTTC. This translates into CASSSATGGDQETQYF. The gene calls are TRBV5-1 and TRBJ2-5, with 8 bases matching TRBD1. The CDR3 has 16 amino acids. CDR1 and CDR2 from the germline V gene are SGHRS and YFSETQ. V shed 3 bases, J shed 2 bases, and the junction held 9 bases outside the gene matches.

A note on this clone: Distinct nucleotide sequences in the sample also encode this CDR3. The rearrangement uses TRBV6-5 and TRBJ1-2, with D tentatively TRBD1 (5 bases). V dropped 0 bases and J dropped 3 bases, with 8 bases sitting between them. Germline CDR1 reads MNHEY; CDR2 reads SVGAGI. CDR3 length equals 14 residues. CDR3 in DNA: TGTGCCAGCAGTTACTCGGGAGGGGACTATGGCTACACCTTC. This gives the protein CASSYSGGDYGYTF.